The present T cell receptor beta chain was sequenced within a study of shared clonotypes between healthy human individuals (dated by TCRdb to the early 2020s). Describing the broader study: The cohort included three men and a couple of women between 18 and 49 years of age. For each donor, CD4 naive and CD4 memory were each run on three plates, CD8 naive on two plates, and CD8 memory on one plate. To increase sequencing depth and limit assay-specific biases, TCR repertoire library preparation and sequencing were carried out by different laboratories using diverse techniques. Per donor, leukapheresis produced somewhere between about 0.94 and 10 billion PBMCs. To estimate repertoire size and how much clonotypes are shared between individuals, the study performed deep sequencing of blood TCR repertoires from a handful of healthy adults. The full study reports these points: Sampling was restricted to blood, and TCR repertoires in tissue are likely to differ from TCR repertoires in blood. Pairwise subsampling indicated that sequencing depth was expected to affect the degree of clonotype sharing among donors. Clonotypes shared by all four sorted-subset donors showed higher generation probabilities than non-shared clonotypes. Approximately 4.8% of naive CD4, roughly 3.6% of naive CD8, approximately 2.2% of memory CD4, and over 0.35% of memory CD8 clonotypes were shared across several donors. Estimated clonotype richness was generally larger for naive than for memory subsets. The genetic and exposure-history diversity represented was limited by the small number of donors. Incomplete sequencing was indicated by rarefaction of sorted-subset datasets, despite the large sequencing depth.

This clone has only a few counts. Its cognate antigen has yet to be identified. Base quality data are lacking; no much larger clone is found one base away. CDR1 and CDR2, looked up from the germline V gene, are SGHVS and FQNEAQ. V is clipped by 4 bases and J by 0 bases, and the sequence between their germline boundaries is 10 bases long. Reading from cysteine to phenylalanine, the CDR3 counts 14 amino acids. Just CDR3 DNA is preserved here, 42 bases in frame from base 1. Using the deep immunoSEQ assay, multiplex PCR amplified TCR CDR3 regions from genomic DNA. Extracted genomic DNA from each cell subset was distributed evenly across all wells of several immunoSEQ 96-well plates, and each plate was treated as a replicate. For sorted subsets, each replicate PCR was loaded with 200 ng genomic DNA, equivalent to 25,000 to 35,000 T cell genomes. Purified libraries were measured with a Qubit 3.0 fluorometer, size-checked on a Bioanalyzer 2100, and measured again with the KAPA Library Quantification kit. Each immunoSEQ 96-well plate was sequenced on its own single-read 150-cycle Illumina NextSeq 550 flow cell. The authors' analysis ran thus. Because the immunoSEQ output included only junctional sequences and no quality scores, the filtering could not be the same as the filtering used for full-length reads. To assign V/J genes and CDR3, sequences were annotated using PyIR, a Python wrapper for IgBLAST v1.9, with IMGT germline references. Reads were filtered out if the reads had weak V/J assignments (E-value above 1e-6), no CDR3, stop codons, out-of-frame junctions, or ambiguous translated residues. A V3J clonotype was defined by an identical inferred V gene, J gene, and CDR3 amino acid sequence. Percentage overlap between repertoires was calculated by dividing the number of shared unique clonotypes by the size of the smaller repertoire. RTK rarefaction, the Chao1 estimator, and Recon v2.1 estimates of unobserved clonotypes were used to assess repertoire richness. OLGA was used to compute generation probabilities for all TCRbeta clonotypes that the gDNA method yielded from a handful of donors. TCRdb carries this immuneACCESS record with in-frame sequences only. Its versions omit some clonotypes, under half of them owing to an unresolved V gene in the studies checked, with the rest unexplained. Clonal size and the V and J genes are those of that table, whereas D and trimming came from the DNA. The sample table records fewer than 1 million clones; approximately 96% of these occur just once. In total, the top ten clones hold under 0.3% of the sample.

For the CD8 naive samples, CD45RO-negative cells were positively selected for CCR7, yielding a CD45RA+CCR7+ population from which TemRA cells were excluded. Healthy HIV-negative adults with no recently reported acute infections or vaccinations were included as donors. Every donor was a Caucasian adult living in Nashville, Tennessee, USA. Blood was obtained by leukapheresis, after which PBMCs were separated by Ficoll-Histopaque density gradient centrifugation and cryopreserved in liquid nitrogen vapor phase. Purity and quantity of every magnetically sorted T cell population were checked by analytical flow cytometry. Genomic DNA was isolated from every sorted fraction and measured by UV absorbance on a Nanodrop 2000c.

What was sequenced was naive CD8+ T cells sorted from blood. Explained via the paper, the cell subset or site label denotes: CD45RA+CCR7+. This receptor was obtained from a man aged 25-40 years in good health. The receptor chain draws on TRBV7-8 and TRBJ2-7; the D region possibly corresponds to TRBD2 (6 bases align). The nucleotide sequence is TGTGCCAGCAGCTCCGCGGGGCTCTCCTACGAGCAGTACTTC. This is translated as CASSSAGLSYEQYF.